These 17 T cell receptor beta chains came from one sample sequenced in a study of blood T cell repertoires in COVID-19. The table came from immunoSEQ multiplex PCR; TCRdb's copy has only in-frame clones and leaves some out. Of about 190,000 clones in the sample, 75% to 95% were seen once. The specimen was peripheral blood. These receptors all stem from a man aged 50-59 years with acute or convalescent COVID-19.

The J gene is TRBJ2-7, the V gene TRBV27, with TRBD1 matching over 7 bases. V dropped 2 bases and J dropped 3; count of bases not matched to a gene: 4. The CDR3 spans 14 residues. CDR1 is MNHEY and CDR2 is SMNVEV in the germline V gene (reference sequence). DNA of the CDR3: TGTGCCAGCAGTTTAAAGTCAGGGGGCTACGAGCAGTACTTC. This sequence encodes CASSLKSGGYEQYF.

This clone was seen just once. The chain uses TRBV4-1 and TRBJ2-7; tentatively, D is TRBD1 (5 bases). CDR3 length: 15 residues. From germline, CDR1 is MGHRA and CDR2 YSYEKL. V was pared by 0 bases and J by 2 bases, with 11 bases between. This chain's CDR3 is CASSQDARTTYEQYV. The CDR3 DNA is TGCGCCAGCAGCCAAGATGCCAGGACAACCTACGAGCAGTACGTC.

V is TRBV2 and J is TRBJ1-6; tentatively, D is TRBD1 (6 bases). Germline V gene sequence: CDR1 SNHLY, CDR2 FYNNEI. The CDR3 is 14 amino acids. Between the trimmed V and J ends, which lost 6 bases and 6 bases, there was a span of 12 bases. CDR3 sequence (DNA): TGTGCCAGCAGCATTCAGGGGATTAATTCACCCCTCCACTTT. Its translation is CASSIQGINSPLHF.

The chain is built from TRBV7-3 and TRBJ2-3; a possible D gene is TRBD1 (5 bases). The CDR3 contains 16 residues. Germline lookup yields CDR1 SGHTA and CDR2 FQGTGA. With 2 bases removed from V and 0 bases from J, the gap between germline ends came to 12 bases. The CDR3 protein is CASSLGARISTDTQYF. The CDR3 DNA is TGTGCCAGCAGCTTAGGGGCCAGGATAAGCACAGATACGCAGTATTTT.

CDR3 residues: CASSPTPIYEQYF. CDR3 bases: TGTGCCAGCAGCCCGACACCAATCTACGAGCAGTACTTC. The chain carries TRBV28 and TRBJ2-7; D ambiguous. Germline V gene sequence: CDR1 MDHEN, CDR2 SYDVKM. The CDR3 spans 13 residues. V lost 6 bases, J lost 3 bases, and 12 bases lay in between.

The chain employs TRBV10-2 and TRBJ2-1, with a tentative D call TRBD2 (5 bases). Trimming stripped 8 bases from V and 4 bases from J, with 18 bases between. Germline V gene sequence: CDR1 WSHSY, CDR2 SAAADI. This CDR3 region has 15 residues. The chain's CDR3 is CASLDLTTAYNEQFF. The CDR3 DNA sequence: TGCGCCAGCCTAGATCTGACTACTGCTTACAATGAGCAGTTCTTC.

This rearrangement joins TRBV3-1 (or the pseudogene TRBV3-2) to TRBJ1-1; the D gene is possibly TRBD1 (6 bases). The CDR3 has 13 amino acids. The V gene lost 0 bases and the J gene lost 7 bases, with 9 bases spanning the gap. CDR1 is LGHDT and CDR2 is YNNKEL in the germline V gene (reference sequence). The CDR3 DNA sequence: TGTGCCAGCAGCCAAGATGCCAGGGGTGAAGCTTTCTTT. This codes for CASSQDARGEAFF.

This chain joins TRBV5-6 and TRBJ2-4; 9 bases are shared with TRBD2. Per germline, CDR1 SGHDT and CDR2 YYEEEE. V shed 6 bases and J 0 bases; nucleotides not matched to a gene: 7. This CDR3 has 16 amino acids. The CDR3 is CASTRLAERAKNIQYF. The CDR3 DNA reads TGTGCCAGCACCCGACTAGCGGAGCGAGCCAAAAACATTCAGTACTTC.

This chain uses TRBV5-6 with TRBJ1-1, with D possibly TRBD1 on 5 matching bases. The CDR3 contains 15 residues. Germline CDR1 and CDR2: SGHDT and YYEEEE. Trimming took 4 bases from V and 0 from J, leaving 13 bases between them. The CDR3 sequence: CASSIWGGVNTEAFF. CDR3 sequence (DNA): TGTGCCAGCAGCATCTGGGGGGGAGTGAACACTGAAGCTTTCTTT.

For the CDR3, the DNA is TGCGCCAGCAGCGAGCGGGGGACTAGCGGGAGCCCGCAGTTCTTC. Protein: CASSERGTSGSPQFF. This chain joins TRBV5-1 and TRBJ2-1; TRBD2 matches at 14 bases. This CDR3 contains 15 residues. V dropped 4 bases and J dropped 12; count of bases not matched to a gene: 9. Germline V lookup: CDR1 SGHRS, CDR2 YFSETQ.

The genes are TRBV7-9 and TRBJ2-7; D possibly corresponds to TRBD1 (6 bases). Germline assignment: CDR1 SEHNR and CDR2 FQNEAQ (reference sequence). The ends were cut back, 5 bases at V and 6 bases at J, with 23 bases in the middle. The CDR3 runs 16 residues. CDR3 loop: CASSPPPTGLLVEQYF. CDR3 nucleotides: TGTGCCAGCAGCCCCCCGCCCACAGGGCTCCTTGTCGAGCAGTACTTC. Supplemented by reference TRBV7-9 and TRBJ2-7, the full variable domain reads DTGVSQNPRHKITKRGQNVTFRCDPISEHNRLYWYRQTLGQGPEFLTYFQNEAQLEKSRLLSDRFSAERPKGSFSTLEIQRTEQGDSAMYLCASSPPPTGLLVEQYFGPGTRLTVT.

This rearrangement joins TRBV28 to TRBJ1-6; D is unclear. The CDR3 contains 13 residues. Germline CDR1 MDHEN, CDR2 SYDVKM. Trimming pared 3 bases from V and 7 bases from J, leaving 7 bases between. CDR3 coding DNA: TGTGCCAGCAGTTTTCAGGAAAATTCACCCCTCCACTTT. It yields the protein CASSFQENSPLHF.

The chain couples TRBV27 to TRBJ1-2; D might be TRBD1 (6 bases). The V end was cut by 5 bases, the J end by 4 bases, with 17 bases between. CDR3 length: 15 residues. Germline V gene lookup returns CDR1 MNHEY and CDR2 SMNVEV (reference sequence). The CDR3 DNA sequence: TGTGCCAGCAGTCTAGCCATGGGGGGGGCCTATGGCTACACCTTC. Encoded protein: CASSLAMGGAYGYTF.

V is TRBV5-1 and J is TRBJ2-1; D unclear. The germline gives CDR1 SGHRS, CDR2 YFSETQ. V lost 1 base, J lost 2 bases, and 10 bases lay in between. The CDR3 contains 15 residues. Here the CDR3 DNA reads TGCGCCAGCAGCTTGAAAGTAACAGCCTACAATGAGCAGTTCTTC. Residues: CASSLKVTAYNEQFF.

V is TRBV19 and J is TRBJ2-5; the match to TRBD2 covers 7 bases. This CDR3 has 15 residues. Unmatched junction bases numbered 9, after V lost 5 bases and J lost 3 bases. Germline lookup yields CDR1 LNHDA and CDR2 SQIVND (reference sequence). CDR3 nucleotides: TGTGCCAGTAGTCTGTTGGGGGAGGGAAAAGAGACCCAGTACTTC. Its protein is CASSLLGEGKETQYF.

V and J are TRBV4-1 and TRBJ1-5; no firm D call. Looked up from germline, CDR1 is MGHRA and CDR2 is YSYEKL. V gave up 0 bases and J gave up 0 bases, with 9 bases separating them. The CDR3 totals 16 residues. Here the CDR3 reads CASSQEGGYSNQPQHF. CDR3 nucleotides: TGCGCCAGCAGCCAAGAAGGAGGGTATAGCAATCAGCCCCAGCATTTT.

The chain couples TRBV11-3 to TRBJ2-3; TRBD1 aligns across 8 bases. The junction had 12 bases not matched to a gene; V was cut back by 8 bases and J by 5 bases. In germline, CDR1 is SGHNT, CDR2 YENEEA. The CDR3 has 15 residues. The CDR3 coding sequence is TGTGCCAGCTCCTCCGGTGGACAGGGAAAAGATACGCAGTATTTT. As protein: CASSSGGQGKDTQYF.